This is a list of T cell receptor beta chains from one sample in a study of blood T cell repertoires in COVID-19. The assay was immunoSEQ multiplex PCR, and TCRdb's table has in-frame clones only and misses some. The sample consists of about 78,000 clones, more than 60% of them appearing once. The sample comprised peripheral blood. These receptors were collected from a human donor in a cohort sampled during active COVID-19. The CDR3 runs from the conserved cysteine through the conserved F or W. Each record gives: clone size, V gene, D gene, J gene, CDR3 DNA, CDR3 protein. D genes are given only for firm matches. Some rows mark clone size as missing; the rest say once, few, many or name a class of expanded clone.

clone_size: -
v_call: TRBV2
d_call: -
j_call: TRBJ1-6
cdr3_nt: TGTGCCAGCAACCCCGAGAGCGCACCCCTCCACTTT
cdr3_aa: CASNPESAPLHF

clone_size: -
v_call: TRBV5-1
d_call: -
j_call: TRBJ2-7
cdr3_nt: TGCGCCAGCAGCTTAAAAGAGGGACTTCTCGAGCAGTACTTC
cdr3_aa: CASSLKEGLLEQYF

clone_size: few
v_call: TRBV20-1
d_call: -
j_call: TRBJ2-5
cdr3_nt: TGCAGTGCTAGTTTAGGACTTCAAGAGACCCAGTACTTC
cdr3_aa: CSASLGLQETQYF

clone_size: -
v_call: TRBV10-2
d_call: -
j_call: TRBJ1-6
cdr3_nt: TGCGCCAGCAGTGACAATTATAATTCACCCCTCCACTTT
cdr3_aa: CASSDNYNSPLHF

clone_size: -
v_call: TRBV28
d_call: TRBD1
j_call: TRBJ2-7
cdr3_nt: TGTGCCAGCAGCCCCGATCGACAGGGGGTTTCCTACGAGCAGTACTTC
cdr3_aa: CASSPDRQGVSYEQYF

clone_size: -
v_call: TRBV4-1
d_call: -
j_call: TRBJ1-2
cdr3_nt: TGCGCCAGCAGCCAGCAGGACAGATCTTGGGACTACACCTTC
cdr3_aa: CASSQQDRSWDYTF

clone_size: -
v_call: TRBV30
d_call: -
j_call: TRBJ1-6
cdr3_nt: TGTGCCTTCACGGGGAGCGTCTATAATTCACCCCTCCACTTT
cdr3_aa: CAFTGSVYNSPLHF

clone_size: -
v_call: TRBV10-3
d_call: TRBD2
j_call: TRBJ2-3
cdr3_nt: TGTGCCACCCGGGTAGGACTAGTTAGCACAGATACGCAGTATTTT
cdr3_aa: CATRVGLVSTDTQYF

clone_size: -
v_call: TRBV11-3
d_call: TRBD1
j_call: TRBJ1-6
cdr3_nt: TGTGCCAGCACCACCGTAGAGACAGGGCTGCGTTCACCCCTCCACTTT
cdr3_aa: CASTTVETGLRSPLHF

clone_size: -
v_call: TRBV7-9
d_call: TRBD1
j_call: TRBJ1-2
cdr3_nt: TGTGCCAGCAGCTTTGGGACAGGGGTGGGCTATGGCTACACCTTC
cdr3_aa: CASSFGTGVGYGYTF

clone_size: few
v_call: TRBV10-1
d_call: TRBD2
j_call: TRBJ2-2
cdr3_nt: TGCGCCAGCAGTGAGCGTTTGCGGGGGGGCCGCGCCGGGGAGCTGTTTTTT
cdr3_aa: CASSERLRGGRAGELFF

clone_size: -
v_call: TRBV9
d_call: -
j_call: TRBJ1-6
cdr3_nt: TGTGCCAGCAGCGTAGCCCTCGACGACTTTAAACCCCTCCACTTT
cdr3_aa: CASSVALDDFKPLHF

clone_size: -
v_call: TRBV7-2
d_call: TRBD1
j_call: TRBJ1-1
cdr3_nt: TGTGCCAGCAGCCCCAGGGGGACCGACACTGAAGCTTTCTTT
cdr3_aa: CASSPRGTDTEAFF

clone_size: -
v_call: TRBV10-2
d_call: TRBD1
j_call: TRBJ2-7
cdr3_nt: TGCGCCAGCAGCGGGGACAGGGAGGGCTACGAGCAGTACTTC
cdr3_aa: CASSGDREGYEQYF

clone_size: -
v_call: TRBV5-5
d_call: -
j_call: TRBJ2-7
cdr3_nt: TGTGCCAGCAGCCGGACAGAATCGAGCTCCTACGAGCAGTACTTC
cdr3_aa: CASSRTESSSYEQYF

clone_size: once
v_call: TRBV6-2/TRBV6-3
d_call: -
j_call: TRBJ2-5
cdr3_nt: TGTGCCAGCAGTTTCGGGGGGACCCAGTACTTC
cdr3_aa: CASSFGGTQYF

clone_size: -
v_call: TRBV5-1
d_call: -
j_call: TRBJ1-2
cdr3_nt: TGCGCCAGCAGCTTACAGCCGTCCATCTATGGCTACACCTTC
cdr3_aa: CASSLQPSIYGYTF

clone_size: -
v_call: TRBV6-5
d_call: TRBD1
j_call: TRBJ1-2
cdr3_nt: TGTGCCAGCAAAACCGGGACAGAGAGGGGCTACACCTTC
cdr3_aa: CASKTGTERGYTF

clone_size: -
v_call: TRBV6-4
d_call: -
j_call: TRBJ1-5
cdr3_nt: TGTGCCAGCAACCGGACAGTTAGCAATCAGCCCCAGCATTTT
cdr3_aa: CASNRTVSNQPQHF

clone_size: once
v_call: TRBV3-1/TRBV3-2
d_call: -
j_call: TRBJ2-1
cdr3_nt: TGTGCCAGCAGCCTGTTCGGAGAGCGCGAGCAGTTCTTC
cdr3_aa: CASSLFGEREQFF

clone_size: -
v_call: TRBV27
d_call: -
j_call: TRBJ1-2
cdr3_nt: TGTGCCAGCAGTCCGACAGCGTATAACTATGGCTACACCTTC
cdr3_aa: CASSPTAYNYGYTF

clone_size: -
v_call: TRBV5-1
d_call: -
j_call: TRBJ2-2
cdr3_nt: TGCGCCAGCAGCTTGGACACAGAGAACACCGGGGAGCTGTTTTTT
cdr3_aa: CASSLDTENTGELFF

clone_size: few
v_call: TRBV5-6
d_call: TRBD1
j_call: TRBJ2-3
cdr3_nt: TGTGCCAGCAGCTTGTCGGGGACAGGGTCAGATACGCAGTATTTT
cdr3_aa: CASSLSGTGSDTQYF

clone_size: -
v_call: TRBV7-6
d_call: -
j_call: TRBJ2-3
cdr3_nt: TGTGCCAGCAGCTTCGCAGTCGCAGATACGCAGTATTTT
cdr3_aa: CASSFAVADTQYF

clone_size: once
v_call: TRBV9
d_call: -
j_call: TRBJ1-6
cdr3_nt: TGTGCCAGCAGCGTAGATACGCTCCCGTCCCCAGGGTCACCCCTCCACTTT
cdr3_aa: CASSVDTLPSPGSPLHF

clone_size: -
v_call: TRBV9
d_call: -
j_call: TRBJ2-2
cdr3_nt: TGTGCCAGCAGCGCCGGACAGATATTGAACACCGGGGAGCTGTTTTTT
cdr3_aa: CASSAGQILNTGELFF

clone_size: few
v_call: TRBV19
d_call: -
j_call: TRBJ1-5
cdr3_nt: TGTGCCAGTACCAGGGGAGCACATATTAGCAATCAGCCCCAGCATTTT
cdr3_aa: CASTRGAHISNQPQHF

clone_size: -
v_call: TRBV7-9
d_call: TRBD2
j_call: TRBJ2-7
cdr3_nt: TGTGCCAGCAGCTTGGGAACTAGCGGGCCCTCCTACGAGCAGTACTTC
cdr3_aa: CASSLGTSGPSYEQYF

clone_size: -
v_call: TRBV29-1
d_call: -
j_call: TRBJ1-5
cdr3_nt: TGCAGCGTTGGCGAGGGAGCTCAGCCCCAGCATTTT
cdr3_aa: CSVGEGAQPQHF

clone_size: few
v_call: TRBV4-1
d_call: TRBD1
j_call: TRBJ1-5
cdr3_nt: TGCGCCAGCAGCCAGGGCGGGACAGGGAACCAGCCCCAGCATTTT
cdr3_aa: CASSQGGTGNQPQHF

clone_size: -
v_call: TRBV7-9
d_call: TRBD1
j_call: TRBJ2-5
cdr3_nt: TGTGCCAGCAGCCGGACTGACAGGGTCCAAGAGACCCAGTACTTC
cdr3_aa: CASSRTDRVQETQYF

clone_size: -
v_call: TRBV6-6
d_call: -
j_call: TRBJ1-5
cdr3_nt: TGTGCCAGCGGTCTCGGGGGGCGAGGCAATCAGCCCCAGCATTTT
cdr3_aa: CASGLGGRGNQPQHF

clone_size: few
v_call: TRBV10-2
d_call: -
j_call: TRBJ2-7
cdr3_nt: TGCGCCAGCCGAGGGCATTCCGACGAGCAGTACTTC
cdr3_aa: CASRGHSDEQYF

clone_size: -
v_call: TRBV29-1
d_call: -
j_call: TRBJ1-3
cdr3_nt: TGCAGCGTGGCAGACAGCCCTGGAAACACCATATATTTT
cdr3_aa: CSVADSPGNTIYF

clone_size: -
v_call: TRBV7-6
d_call: TRBD2
j_call: TRBJ2-7
cdr3_nt: TGTGCCAGCAGCTCGTTGGGGGGGGGCTACGAGCAGTACTTC
cdr3_aa: CASSSLGGGYEQYF

clone_size: -
v_call: TRBV5-1
d_call: -
j_call: TRBJ2-7
cdr3_nt: TGCGCCAGCAGCCAAGGGGGGGCTTCCTACGAGCAGTACTTC
cdr3_aa: CASSQGGASYEQYF

clone_size: -
v_call: TRBV10-3
d_call: TRBD1
j_call: TRBJ2-7
cdr3_nt: TGTGCCATCACGGAACAGGGGTCGATACACGAGCAGTACTTC
cdr3_aa: CAITEQGSIHEQYF